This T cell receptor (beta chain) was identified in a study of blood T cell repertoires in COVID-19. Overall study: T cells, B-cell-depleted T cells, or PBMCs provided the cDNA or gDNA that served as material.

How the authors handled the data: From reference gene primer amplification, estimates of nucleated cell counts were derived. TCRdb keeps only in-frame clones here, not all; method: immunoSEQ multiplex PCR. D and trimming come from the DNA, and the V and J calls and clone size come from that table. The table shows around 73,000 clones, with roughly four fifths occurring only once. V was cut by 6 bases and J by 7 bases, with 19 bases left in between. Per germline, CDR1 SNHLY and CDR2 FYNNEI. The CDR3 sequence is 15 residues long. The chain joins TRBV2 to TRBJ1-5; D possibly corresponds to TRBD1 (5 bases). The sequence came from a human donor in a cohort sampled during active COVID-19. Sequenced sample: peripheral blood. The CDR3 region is CASSPRGVREQPQHF. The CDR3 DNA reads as TGTGCCAGCAGCCCTCGGGGGGTTCGGGAACAGCCCCAGCATTTT. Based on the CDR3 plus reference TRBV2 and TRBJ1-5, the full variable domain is EPEVTQTPSHQVTQMGQEVILRCVPISNHLYFYWYRQILGQKVEFLVSFYNNEISEKSEIFDDQFSVERPDGSNFTLKIRSTKLEDSAMYFCASSPRGVREQPQHFGDGTRLSIL.